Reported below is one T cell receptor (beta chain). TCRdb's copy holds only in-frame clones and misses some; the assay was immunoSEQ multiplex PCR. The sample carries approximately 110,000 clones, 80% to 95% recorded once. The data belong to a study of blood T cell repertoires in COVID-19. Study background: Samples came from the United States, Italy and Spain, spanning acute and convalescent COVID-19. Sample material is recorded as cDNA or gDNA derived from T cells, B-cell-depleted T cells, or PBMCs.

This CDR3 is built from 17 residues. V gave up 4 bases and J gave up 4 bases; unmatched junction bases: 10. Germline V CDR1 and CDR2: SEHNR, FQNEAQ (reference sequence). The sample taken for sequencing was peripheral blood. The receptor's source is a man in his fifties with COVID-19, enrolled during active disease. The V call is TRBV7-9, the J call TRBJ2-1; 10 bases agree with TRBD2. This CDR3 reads CASSSDLGLAPYNEQFF. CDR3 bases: TGTGCCAGCAGCTCCGATCTGGGACTAGCGCCTTACAATGAGCAGTTCTTC.